This TCR beta chain is from a study of T cells after somatic rescue of genetic block. Method: immunoSEQ multiplex PCR; TCRdb's copy keeps in-frame clones and lacks some. The repertoire holds under 7,500 clones, with around 80% as singletons. Trimming removed 3 bases from V and 5 bases from J, with 13 bases in between. CDR3 length equals 14 residues. Per germline, CDR1 KGHSH and CDR2 LQKENI. This clone was seen only a few times. The receptor's source is a boy aged 5-17 years. Sequencing was carried out using peripheral blood mononuclear cells (PBMCs). V is TRBV18 and J is TRBJ1-2, with D possibly matching TRBD1 (5 bases). The CDR3 sequence: CASSPPAGVYGYTF. In DNA form, the CDR3 reads TGTGCCAGCTCACCTCCCGCGGGGGTTTATGGCTACACCTTC.